The next 6 T cell receptor beta chains were all read from a single sample in a study of vaccination and CD4 T cells after COVID-19 (dated by TCRdb to about 2022). The library was made by PCR. TCRdb names Illumina iSeq 100 as the instrument used. At the Johns Hopkins FTIC core, DNA from the cultured CD4+ T cells underwent TCR sequencing with the Oncomine TCR Beta short-read assay. TCRdb itself trimmed the public reads at Q25 with fastp, ran MiXCR and retained productive beta chains. Identical CDR3 protein sequences are pooled into one entry, listed with their most common genes and DNA. A total of fewer than 20,000 distinct CDR3 sequences appear in this sample, around 78% of them only once. The ten most abundant clones make up about a tenth of the sample. What this sample's treatment or condition label stands for: approximately 9-day PBMC culture with coronavirus spike peptide pools or control peptides (ViraFEST assay).

These receptors are not linked to any known antigen. Material for sequencing was CD4+ T cells from blood, cultured in vitro. The receptor source for this set is a human donor who had recovered from COVID-19.

The J gene is TRBJ1-2, the V gene TRBV2, with 7 bases fitting TRBD1. The CDR3 sequence is 18 residues long. In germline, CDR1 is SNHLY, CDR2 FYNNEI. J gave up 1 base and V 7 bases, and 18 bases lay outside the gene matches. The DNA for the CDR3 is TGTGCCAGCAAACGTGCCGGCGGGACAGCATCTTATAACTATGGCTACACCTTC. As protein: CASKRAGGTASYNYGYTF.

This chain uses TRBV28 with TRBJ1-2, with D perhaps matching TRBD1 (5 bases). This CDR3 spans 13 amino acids. The ends were cut back, 5 bases at V and 6 bases at J, with 13 bases in the middle. The germline CDR1 and CDR2 sequences are MDHEN and SYDVKM. For the CDR3, the DNA is TGTGCCAGCAGTAAAACAGGTACCCATGGCTACACCTTC. As protein: CASSKTGTHGYTF.

The rearrangement uses TRBV29-1 and TRBJ1-1; D gene ambiguous. V lost 4 bases and J lost 6, with 12 bases in between. This CDR3 region has 12 residues. Germline loops: CDR1 SQVTM, CDR2 ANQGSEA. The CDR3 DNA reads as TGCAGCGTTGCGGAGCTCGAGGCTGAAGCTTTCTTT. Its translation is CSVAELEAEAFF.

The CDR3 bases are TGCAGTGCTAGAGACCGGACTAGCGGGAGGCACAATGAGCAGTTCTTC. Translating it yields CSARDRTSGRHNEQFF. The chain couples TRBV20-1 to TRBJ2-1; 14 bases map to TRBD2. This CDR3 is 16 amino acids long. V gave up 0 bases and J gave up 5 bases; unmatched junction bases: 3. Germline V gene sequence: CDR1 DFQATT, CDR2 SNEGSKA (reference sequence).

The table lists this clonotype with a few counts. V is TRBV4-1 and J is TRBJ1-2, with a tentative D call TRBD1 (5 bases). This CDR3 comprises 16 residues. Deletions cut 0 bases from V and 4 bases from J, with 15 bases between. CDR1 MGHRA and CDR2 YSYEKL come from the germline V gene. The chain's CDR3 is CASSQDRGRLPYGYTF. Here the CDR3 DNA reads TGCGCCAGCAGCCAAGATCGGGGCAGGCTCCCCTATGGCTACACCTTC.

V gene TRBV24-1 combines with J gene TRBJ2-5, with 7 bases fitting TRBD1. The CDR3 totals 15 residues. Germline CDR1 reads KGHDR; CDR2 reads SFDVKD. The trim removed 4 bases at V and 1 base at J, leaving 5 bases unmatched. As DNA, the CDR3 is TGTGCCACCAGTGACCCCCGACAGGGCCAAGAGACCCAGTACTTC. Its protein product is CATSDPRQGQETQYF.